One T cell receptor beta chain is described in this entry. What it binds is unknown. This sample was taken from a study of shared clonotypes between healthy human individuals. Broader study findings: Larger estimated richness was generally seen in naive subsets than in memory subsets. The naive CD4 repertoires of several donors were compared, and around 4.7% of clonotypes were shared.

This CDR3 region has 15 residues. Looked up from germline, CDR1 is MDHEN and CDR2 is SYDVKM. After removal of 4 bases from V and 2 bases from J, the junction contained 6 bases not matched to a gene. In the authors' workflow: ImmunoSEQ junction-only sequences lacked quality scores, so their filtering differed. The assay was immunoSEQ multiplex PCR, and TCRdb's table has in-frame clones only and misses some. Clone size and the V and J calls come from that table; the DNA yielded D and trimming. The sample lists about a million clones, 75% seen once, with 1.5% in the top ten. This sequence joins TRBV28 and TRBJ2-5; 8 nucleotides align to TRBD2. This receptor was identified in a man aged 18-30 years in good health. The specimen was memory CD4+ T cells sorted from blood. Subset specified: CD45RA-negative fraction. The CDR3 reads CASSSAGTRQETQYF. The DNA of the CDR3 is TGTGCCAGCAGTTCCGCCGGGACTAGGCAAGAGACCCAGTACTTC.